Each of the 6 T cell receptor beta chains below was sequenced from the same sample in a study of beta chain features in type 1 diabetes. Whole-study findings and limits: Patients with Type 1 diabetes showed moderately but significantly shorter TCRB CDR3s in all four CD4+ subsets.

Reverse transcription of all isolated RNA meant that expressed TCRB transcripts were sequenced. Only in-frame clones appear in the TCRdb table, and some are missing; sequencing was by immunoSEQ multiplex PCR. The repertoire holds approximately 730,000 clones, with around 15% as singletons. Their antigens are not known. Sequencing input: naive CD4+ T cells from blood. The receptor set was obtained from a man in his late teens or twenties with type 1 diabetes.

V is TRBV10-1 and J is TRBJ2-7; D gene unclear. Germline V gene data show CDR1 as WNHNN and CDR2 as SYGVQD (reference sequence). Trimming left V 3 bases short and J 3 bases short, with 9 bases between. The CDR3 consists of 13 residues. The CDR3 reads CASSDPGIYEQYF. For the CDR3, the DNA is TGCGCCAGCAGTGACCCCGGTATCTACGAGCAGTACTTC.

In this sample, this clone turned up a few times. The J gene is TRBJ1-1, the V gene TRBV5-1, with D tentatively TRBD1 (5 bases). Germline loops: CDR1 SGHRS, CDR2 YFSETQ. The CDR3 covers 15 residues. V was cut by 3 bases and J by 0 bases, with 12 bases left in between. CDR3 loop: CASSWLDSLNTEAFF. The CDR3 region has the DNA TGCGCCAGCAGCTGGCTCGACAGTTTGAACACTGAAGCTTTCTTT. Full variable domain (outside the CDR3, taken from reference TRBV5-1 and TRBJ1-1): KAGVTQTPRYLIKTRGQQVTLSCSPISGHRSVSWYQQTPGQGLQFLFEYFSETQRNKGNFPGRFSGRQFSNSRSEMNVSTLELGDSALYLCASSWLDSLNTEAFFGQGTRLTVV.

On this clone: This CDR3 is also generated by other DNA sequences in the sample. The chain combines TRBV7-2 with TRBJ1-2; a weak D match, TRBD1 (5 bases). V was clipped by 4 bases and J by 4 bases, with 7 bases between them. CDR1 SGHTA and CDR2 FQGNSA come from the germline V gene. The CDR3 covers 12 residues. As DNA, the CDR3 is TGTGCCAGCAGCTCAGGGCCCTATGGCTACACCTTC. Amino acids: CASSSGPYGYTF.

This sequence joins TRBV30 and TRBJ1-5; weak D call: TRBD1 (5 bases). Germline lookup yields CDR1 GTSNPN and CDR2 SVGIG (reference sequence). V was trimmed by 5 bases and J by 6 bases, leaving 17 bases between them. The CDR3 is made up of 14 amino acids. DNA of the CDR3: TGTGCCTGGGCAGAGGGGCTCGCGGGTCAGCCCCAGCATTTT. Its translation: CAWAEGLAGQPQHF.

V is TRBV29-1 and J is TRBJ1-2; TRBD1 agrees at 8 bases. Germline V gives CDR1 SQVTM, CDR2 ANQGSEA. The CDR3 has 12 amino acids. The junction had 2 bases not matched to a gene; V was cut back by 7 bases and J by 1 base. CDR3 in amino acids: CSGDRGNYGYTF. The CDR3 DNA reads TGCAGCGGAGACAGGGGTAACTATGGCTACACCTTC.

This clone was detected a few times. The V gene is TRBV7-8, the J gene TRBJ2-5, with TRBD1 as a possible D gene (5 bases). The CDR3 has 14 residues. V dropped 4 bases and J dropped 5 bases, with 14 bases sitting between them. The V gene's germline CDR1 is SGHVS and CDR2 FQNEAQ. The CDR3 loop reads CASSSKTWGETQYF. CDR3 coding DNA: TGTGCCAGCAGCTCGAAAACATGGGGCGAGACCCAGTACTTC. The full variable domain, with the rest looked up from reference TRBV7-8 and TRBJ2-5, is GAGVSQSPRYKVAKRGQDVALRCDPISGHVSLFWYQQALGQGPEFLTYFQNEAQLDKSGLPSDRFFAERPEGSVSTLKIQRTQQEDSAVYLCASSSKTWGETQYFGPGTRLLVL.